This T cell receptor beta chain was sequenced during a study of cytomegalovirus exposure and HLA in healthy donors. Study background: Out of roughly 170 million T cells, an earlier analysis found about 120 million unique TCR beta sequences in total. Study-level results: Beyond CMV serostatus, there was no information to go on about immune exposure. In all likelihood, a cluster of highly shared sequence variants was a sequencing artifact. As a later analysis revealed, most CMV-associated TCR beta chains appeared HLA-restricted.

Regarding this clone: The target antigen is unknown.

Primers for the PCR totalled 60 Vbeta and 13 Jbeta. TCRdb keeps only in-frame clones here, not all; method: immunoSEQ multiplex PCR. Of about 220,000 clones detected, 75% to 90% appear once; the ten largest clones hold more than 0.6%. Material: PBMCs. The receptor comes from a boy younger than 10 in good health and CMV-seronegative.

The CDR3 DNA reads TGTGCCAGCTCACCAGGGGCGGAACAAGAGACCCAGTACTTC. Translation: CASSPGAEQETQYF. This rearrangement joins TRBV18 to TRBJ2-5; a weak D match, TRBD1 (5 bases). Germline lookup yields CDR1 KGHSH and CDR2 LQKENI. V was pared by 2 bases and J by 2 bases, with 9 bases between. The CDR3 contains 14 residues.